The rows below give T cell receptor beta chains drawn from one sample of a study of Graves' ophthalmopathy and Graves' hyperthyroidism. A single record per CDR3 protein comes from TCRdb applying MiXCR to the multiplex PCR reads. Of roughly 480,000 distinct CDR3 sequences detected, under 15% appear once; the ten largest clones hold 8% to 10%. Sample: blood. Receptor source: a young woman with Graves' ophthalmopathy. Both conserved end residues are part of each CDR3. D genes are given only for firm matches. Not every row has a clone size; where given, it reads once, few, many or a size class.

v_gene: TRBV15; abundance: many; j_gene: TRBJ1-5; d_gene: TRBD1; CDR3aa: CATSRGDRDQPQHF; CDR3nt: TGTGCCACCAGCAGAGGGGACAGGGATCAGCCCCAGCATTTT
v_gene: TRBV19; abundance: few; j_gene: TRBJ2-3; d_gene: TRBD2; CDR3aa: CASSISIAGRGADTQYF; CDR3nt: TGTGCCAGTAGTATATCAATAGCGGGGAGAGGCGCAGATACGCAGTATTTT
v_gene: TRBV18; abundance: NA; j_gene: TRBJ1-1; d_gene: NA; CDR3aa: CASSPNRDFEAFF; CDR3nt: TGTGCCAGCTCACCGAACAGGGACTTTGAAGCTTTCTTT
v_gene: TRBV2; abundance: many; j_gene: TRBJ1-6; d_gene: NA; CDR3aa: CASEGTRGRNSPLHF; CDR3nt: TGTGCCAGCGAGGGAACGCGGGGGCGGAATTCACCCCTCCACTTT
v_gene: TRBV7-8; abundance: many; j_gene: TRBJ2-4; d_gene: NA; CDR3aa: CASSPAWGGAKNIQYF; CDR3nt: TGTGCCAGCAGCCCAGCATGGGGGGGCGCCAAAAACATTCAGTACTTC
v_gene: TRBV20-1; abundance: few; j_gene: TRBJ2-5; d_gene: TRBD2; CDR3aa: CSASGTSGRWGETQYF; CDR3nt: TGCAGTGCTAGTGGGACTAGCGGGAGGTGGGGAGAGACCCAGTACTTC
v_gene: TRBV30; abundance: NA; j_gene: TRBJ1-1; d_gene: NA; CDR3aa: CAWSPGGPGAFF; CDR3nt: TGTGCCTGGAGCCCGGGGGGCCCTGGGGCTTTCTTT
v_gene: TRBV24-1; abundance: many; j_gene: TRBJ2-2; d_gene: NA; CDR3aa: CATSDLRTDKGAGELFF; CDR3nt: TGTGCCACCAGTGATTTGCGGACCGACAAGGGGGCCGGGGAGCTGTTTTTT
v_gene: TRBV6-1; abundance: many; j_gene: TRBJ1-5; d_gene: NA; CDR3aa: CVSSPGILYQPQHF; CDR3nt: TGTGTCAGCAGTCCCGGGATCCTGTACCAGCCCCAGCATTTT
v_gene: TRBV4-1; abundance: few; j_gene: TRBJ2-7; d_gene: NA; CDR3aa: CASSHPGHRVNEQYF; CDR3nt: TGCGCCAGCAGCCACCCCGGACACAGGGTAAACGAGCAGTACTTC
v_gene: TRBV6-4; abundance: many; j_gene: TRBJ2-6; d_gene: NA; CDR3aa: CASKNPLGGSGANVLTF; CDR3nt: TGTGCCAGCAAAAACCCCTTAGGGGGCTCTGGGGCCAACGTCCTGACTTTC
v_gene: TRBV12-3/TRBV12-4; abundance: many; j_gene: TRBJ2-7; d_gene: NA; CDR3aa: CASSFISYEQYF; CDR3nt: TGTGCCAGCAGTTTTATATCCTACGAGCAGTACTTC
v_gene: TRBV6-1; abundance: NA; j_gene: TRBJ2-4; d_gene: TRBD2; CDR3aa: CAGSGTNKNIQYF; CDR3nt: TGTGCCGGCTCCGGGACTAATAAAAACATTCAGTACTTC
v_gene: TRBV6-4; abundance: many; j_gene: TRBJ2-7; d_gene: TRBD1; CDR3aa: CASSDLGQGVSYEQYF; CDR3nt: TGTGCCAGCAGTGACCTCGGGCAGGGGGTATCCTACGAGCAGTACTTC
v_gene: TRBV28; abundance: NA; j_gene: TRBJ2-7; d_gene: TRBD1; CDR3aa: CASSPLTGAASYDQYF; CDR3nt: TGTGCCAGCAGTCCTCTCACAGGGGCCGCCTCCTACGATCAGTACTTC
v_gene: TRBV6-1; abundance: many; j_gene: TRBJ1-1; d_gene: NA; CDR3aa: CASSGRGFTEAFF; CDR3nt: TGTGCCAGCAGTGGACGCGGCTTCACTGAAGCTTTCTTT
v_gene: TRBV4-1; abundance: many; j_gene: TRBJ1-2; d_gene: NA; CDR3aa: CASSQAYASNYGYTF; CDR3nt: TGCGCCAGCAGCCAAGCTTACGCCTCTAACTATGGCTACACCTTC
v_gene: TRBV28; abundance: many; j_gene: TRBJ2-5; d_gene: NA; CDR3aa: CASSLGGEVETQYF; CDR3nt: TGTGCCAGCAGTTTGGGCGGGGAGGTTGAGACCCAGTACTTC
v_gene: TRBV30; abundance: many; j_gene: TRBJ1-1; d_gene: NA; CDR3aa: CAWSQTWNTEAFF; CDR3nt: TGTGCCTGGAGCCAAACCTGGAACACTGAAGCTTTCTTT
v_gene: TRBV28; abundance: many; j_gene: TRBJ1-2; d_gene: NA; CDR3aa: CASSLDSGYGYTF; CDR3nt: TGTGCCAGCAGTTTAGACTCAGGGTATGGCTACACCTTC
v_gene: TRBV12-3/TRBV12-4; abundance: many; j_gene: TRBJ1-6; d_gene: NA; CDR3aa: CASSLPGTLRQRRPLHF; CDR3nt: TGTGCCAGCAGTCTACCCGGGACATTGCGCCAACGAAGACCCCTCCACTTT
v_gene: TRBV9; abundance: many; j_gene: TRBJ2-5; d_gene: TRBD1; CDR3aa: CASSPRTGHYETQYF; CDR3nt: TGTGCCAGCAGCCCGAGGACAGGGCATTACGAGACCCAGTACTTC
v_gene: TRBV10-3; abundance: many; j_gene: TRBJ1-6; d_gene: NA; CDR3aa: CAISVRTSYNSPLHF; CDR3nt: TGTGCCATCAGTGTAAGGACATCATATAATTCACCCCTCCACTTT
v_gene: TRBV6-2/TRBV6-3; abundance: many; j_gene: TRBJ2-7; d_gene: NA; CDR3aa: CASKSVGGQAYEQYF; CDR3nt: TGTGCCAGCAAGTCGGTCGGGGGGCAGGCCTACGAGCAGTACTTC
v_gene: TRBV5-5; abundance: many; j_gene: TRBJ1-5; d_gene: NA; CDR3aa: CASSGGSHNQPQHF; CDR3nt: TGTGCCAGCAGCGGGGGGAGCCACAATCAGCCCCAGCATTTT
v_gene: TRBV3-1; abundance: many; j_gene: TRBJ1-5; d_gene: NA; CDR3aa: CASSQDRVPQPQHF; CDR3nt: TGTGCCAGCAGCCAAGACAGGGTGCCTCAGCCCCAGCATTTT
v_gene: TRBV30; abundance: many; j_gene: TRBJ2-7; d_gene: TRBD1; CDR3aa: CAWSVPGQGYEQYF; CDR3nt: TGTGCCTGGAGTGTCCCGGGACAGGGTTACGAGCAGTACTTC